This paragraph reports one T cell receptor beta chain. Original handling: Estimates of nucleated cell counts were drawn from the amplification of reference gene primers. Sequencing was performed with immunoSEQ multiplex PCR; in TCRdb, only in-frame clones are kept and a portion is missing. V, J and clone size were drawn from that table, and D and trimming were deduced from the DNA. The sample contains 97,000 or so clones, more than 80% of which appear only once. This entry belongs to a study of blood T cell repertoires in COVID-19. Study summary: Some COVID-19 samples were acute and others convalescent; all came from the United States, Italy and Spain. The cDNA or gDNA used as material had been derived from T cells, B-cell-depleted T cells, or PBMCs.

Germline values: CDR1 SGHAT, CDR2 FQNNGV. The CDR3 totals 15 residues. V lost 6 bases and J 5 bases, leaving 19 bases between the germline ends. Sequencing used peripheral blood. This sequence originates from a human donor in a cohort sampled during active COVID-19. The chain is built from TRBV11-2 and TRBJ2-5, with D possibly being TRBD2 (7 bases). CDR3 in amino acids: CASRRGYGGGETQYF. The CDR3 nucleotides read TGTGCCAGCAGGAGGGGGTATGGCGGGGGTGAGACCCAGTACTTC.